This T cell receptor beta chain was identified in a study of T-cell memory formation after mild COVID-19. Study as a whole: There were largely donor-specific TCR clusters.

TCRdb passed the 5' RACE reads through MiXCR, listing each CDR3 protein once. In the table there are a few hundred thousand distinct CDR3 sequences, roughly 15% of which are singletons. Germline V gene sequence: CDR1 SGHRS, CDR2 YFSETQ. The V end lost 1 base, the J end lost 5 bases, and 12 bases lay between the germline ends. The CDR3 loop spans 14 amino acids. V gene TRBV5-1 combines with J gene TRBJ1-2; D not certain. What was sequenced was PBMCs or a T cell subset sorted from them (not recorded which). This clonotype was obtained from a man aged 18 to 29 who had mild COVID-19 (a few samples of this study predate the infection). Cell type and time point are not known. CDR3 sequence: CASSLQTESYGYTF. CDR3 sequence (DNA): TGCGCCAGCAGCTTGCAAACAGAATCATATGGCTACACCTTC.